One and the same sample provided the 18 T cell receptor beta chains below, sequenced in a study of technical replicates of blood from several donors. Only in-frame clones appear in the TCRdb table, and some are missing; sequencing was by immunoSEQ multiplex PCR. The table lists roughly 60,000 clones, 75% to 95% of them singletons. The sample taken for sequencing was PBMCs. The receptors were gathered from a human donor in good health. Some clones in this sample may be carry-over from other donors' samples.

The gene calls are TRBV7-9 and TRBJ1-2, with 8 nucleotides matching TRBD1. The V and J ends lost 5 bases and 2 bases, in that order; junction bases with no gene match: 7. Germline loops: CDR1 SEHNR, CDR2 FQNEAQ (reference sequence). This CDR3 region has 15 residues. The CDR3 nucleotides read TGTGCCAGCAGCCGCGACAGGGGTTTCAACTATGGCTACACCTTC. The encoded protein is CASSRDRGFNYGYTF. Full variable domain (outside the CDR3, taken from reference TRBV7-9 and TRBJ1-2): DTGVSQNPRHKITKRGQNVTFRCDPISEHNRLYWYRQTLGQGPEFLTYFQNEAQLEKSRLLSDRFSAERPKGSFSTLEIQRTEQGDSAMYLCASSRDRGFNYGYTFGSGTRLTVV.

The J gene is TRBJ1-3, the V gene TRBV7-2, with TRBD1 as a possible D gene (5 bases). The germline V gene encodes CDR1 SGHTA and CDR2 FQGNSA. The CDR3 is 16 amino acids. Trimming stripped 5 bases from V and 0 bases from J, with 14 bases between. The CDR3 loop is CASSPRQQGSGNTIYF. In nucleotides, the CDR3 is TGTGCCAGCAGCCCTAGACAGCAAGGCTCTGGAAACACCATATATTTT.

This rearrangement joins TRBV6-1 to TRBJ1-2, with TRBD1 matching over 10 bases. Trimming cost V 3 bases and J 7 bases; bases outside gene matches: 2. This CDR3 spans 13 amino acids. Germline V gene data show CDR1 as MNHNS and CDR2 as SASEGT. CDR3 loop: CASSETGGGGYTF. The CDR3 region has the DNA TGTGCCAGCAGTGAGACAGGGGGCGGTGGCTACACCTTC.

The V call is TRBV13, the J call TRBJ2-7, with TRBD2 matching over 11 bases. V dropped 0 bases and J dropped 2; count of bases not matched to a gene: 3. CDR3 length equals 16 residues. The germline CDR1 and CDR2 sequences are PRHDT and FYEKMQ (reference sequence). CDR3 DNA sequence: TGTGCCAGCAGCTTAGGGCTAGCGGGAGGCCCCTACGAGCAGTACTTC. It translates to CASSLGLAGGPYEQYF.

V gene TRBV7-7 combines with J gene TRBJ1-1, with D perhaps matching TRBD1 (5 bases). Germline V gene lookup returns CDR1 SSHAT and CDR2 FNYEAQ (reference sequence). The CDR3 loop spans 13 amino acids. Between the trimmed V and J ends, which lost 5 bases and 6 bases, there was a span of 13 bases. For the CDR3, the DNA is TGTGCCAGCAGCCTTGGACTAGGGGCTGAAGCTTTCTTT. Its protein is CASSLGLGAEAFF.

V and J are TRBV7-2 and TRBJ2-1, with 8 bases that match TRBD2. The CDR3 is made up of 14 amino acids. J was trimmed by 6 bases and V by 4 bases; bases with no gene match: 5. Looked up from germline, CDR1 is SGHTA and CDR2 is FQGNSA. CDR3 loop: CASSSAGGLNEQFF. Here the CDR3 DNA reads TGTGCCAGCAGCTCCGCGGGAGGCCTCAATGAGCAGTTCTTC.

The V gene is TRBV10-2, the J gene TRBJ2-1, with D perhaps matching TRBD2 (7 bases). The CDR3 has 14 amino acids. Germline-derived CDR1 and CDR2 are WSHSY and SAAADI. Trimming took 8 bases from V and 5 from J, leaving 16 bases between them. The DNA of the CDR3 is TGCGCCAGCGGGAGGGGGGGGCTCAACAATGAGCAGTTCTTC. Protein product: CASGRGGLNNEQFF.

This chain uses TRBV5-8 with TRBJ1-6; D perhaps matches TRBD1 (6 bases). The CDR3 spans 16 residues. The germline V and J ends were trimmed by 4 bases and 7 bases, with 18 bases remaining between them. Germline V gene sequence: CDR1 SGHTS, CDR2 YDEGEE. CDR3 region: CASSRRGGPTNSPLHF. The DNA for the CDR3 is TGTGCCAGCAGCCGACGAGGGGGACCTACGAATTCACCCCTCCACTTT.

The V gene is TRBV9, the J gene TRBJ1-3; 8 bases align to TRBD1. The germline gives CDR1 SGDLS, CDR2 YYNGEE. The ends lost 4 bases at V and 0 bases at J; junction bases unmatched: 6. The CDR3 is made up of 16 amino acids. Here the CDR3 DNA reads TGTGCCAGCAGCTTCGGACAGGGCTACTCTGGAAACACCATATATTTT. Translating gives CASSFGQGYSGNTIYF. Drawing the rest from reference TRBV9 and TRBJ1-3, the complete variable domain is DSGVTQTPKHLITATGQRVTLRCSPRSGDLSVYWYQQSLDQGLQFLIQYYNGEERAKGNILERFSAQQFPDLHSELNLSSLELGDSALYFCASSFGQGYSGNTIYFGEGSWLTVV.

This clone was counted a few times. The V call is TRBV7-2, the J call TRBJ1-2, with D possibly being TRBD1 (6 bases). The CDR3 spans 14 residues. V was shortened by 7 bases and J by 4 bases, with 16 bases between the two germline ends. The germline CDR1 and CDR2 sequences are SGHTA and FQGNSA. The CDR3 region is CASTGKQGSYGYTF. For the CDR3, the DNA is TGTGCCAGCACCGGGAAACAGGGATCCTATGGCTACACCTTC.

V usage is TRBV19 and J usage is TRBJ2-3, with a tentative D call TRBD2 (6 bases). Germline V gives CDR1 LNHDA, CDR2 SQIVND (reference sequence). Trimming removed 7 bases from V and 0 bases from J, with 11 bases in between. The CDR3 is 14 residues long. CDR3 sequence (DNA): TGTGCCAGTAAGGAGGGGCCTAGCACAGATACGCAGTATTTT. This codes for CASKEGPSTDTQYF.

The V call is TRBV6-5, the J call TRBJ1-1; no clear D gene. This CDR3 is built from 14 residues. Germline values: CDR1 MNHEY, CDR2 SVGAGI. V dropped 3 bases and J dropped 5 bases, with 13 bases sitting between them. The CDR3 nucleotides are TGTGCCAGCAGTTATTTGGGCTCTGGGACTGAAGCTTTCTTT. Residues: CASSYLGSGTEAFF.

The chain recombines TRBV19 with TRBJ1-1; D not resolved. Between the trimmed V and J ends, which lost 8 bases and 0 bases, there was a span of 7 bases. CDR3 length equals 12 residues. Germline V CDR1 and CDR2: LNHDA, SQIVND (reference sequence). The CDR3 protein is CASVHMNTEAFF. The CDR3 nucleotides read TGTGCCAGTGTTCACATGAACACTGAAGCTTTCTTT.

The chain couples TRBV5-4 to TRBJ1-3; D remains ambiguous. Trimming took off 0 bases at V and 0 bases at J, with 7 bases between the two ends. Germline loops: CDR1 SGHNT, CDR2 YYREEE (reference sequence). This CDR3 is built from 15 residues. DNA of the CDR3: TGTGCCAGCAGCTTGGACGGTGGCTCTGGAAACACCATATATTTT. Amino acid sequence: CASSLDGGSGNTIYF.

The chain has TRBV4-2 and TRBJ1-2; 7 positions match TRBD1. Germline lookup yields CDR1 LGHNA and CDR2 YNFKEQ. V lost 0 bases to trimming and J lost 8 bases; unmatched junction nucleotides: 9. The CDR3 extends over 15 amino acids. This CDR3 is CASSQETGPIGGYTF. The CDR3 nucleotides are TGTGCCAGCAGCCAAGAGACAGGGCCCATAGGGGGCTACACCTTC.

The chain carries TRBV15 and TRBJ2-3; 9 bases map to TRBD1. CDR1 and CDR2 from the germline V gene are LNHNV and YYDKDF (reference sequence). The CDR3 loop spans 17 amino acids. V lost 0 bases, J lost 5 bases, and 9 bases stayed unmatched. This CDR3 reads CATSRDKGTGHKDTQYF. In DNA, the CDR3 is TGTGCCACCAGCAGAGATAAAGGGACAGGGCATAAAGATACGCAGTATTTT.

V and J are TRBV5-1 and TRBJ2-3; 13 bases are shared with TRBD2. J gave up 6 bases and V 3 bases, and 10 bases lay outside the gene matches. This CDR3 is 17 amino acids long. Germline V lookup: CDR1 SGHRS, CDR2 YFSETQ. The CDR3 loop is CASSSTLAGGPWDTQYF. CDR3 nucleotide sequence: TGCGCCAGCAGCTCCACACTAGCGGGGGGGCCATGGGATACGCAGTATTTT.

This clone appeared a single time. The chain joins TRBV5-5 to TRBJ1-6, with TRBD1 matching over 7 bases. The CDR3 spans 16 residues. In germline, CDR1 is SGHKS, CDR2 YYEKEE (reference sequence). The trim removed 3 bases at V and 10 bases at J, leaving 13 bases unmatched. DNA for the CDR3: TGTGCCAGCAGCTCGGAGGGGGCGGTAGGTCTATCACCCCTCCACTTT. Translation gives CASSSEGAVGLSPLHF.